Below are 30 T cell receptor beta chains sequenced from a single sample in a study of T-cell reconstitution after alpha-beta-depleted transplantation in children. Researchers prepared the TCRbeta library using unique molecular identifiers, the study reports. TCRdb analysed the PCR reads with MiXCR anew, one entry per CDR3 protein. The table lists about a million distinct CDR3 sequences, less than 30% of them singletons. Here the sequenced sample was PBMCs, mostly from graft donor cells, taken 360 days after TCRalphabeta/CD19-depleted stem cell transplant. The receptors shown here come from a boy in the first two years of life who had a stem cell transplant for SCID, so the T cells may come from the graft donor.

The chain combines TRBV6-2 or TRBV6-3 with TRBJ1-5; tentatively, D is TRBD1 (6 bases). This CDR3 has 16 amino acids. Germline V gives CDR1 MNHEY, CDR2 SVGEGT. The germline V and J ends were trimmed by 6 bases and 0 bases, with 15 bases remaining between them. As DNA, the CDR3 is TGTGCCAGCAGCCCACCGACAGGTCGTAGCAATCAGCCCCAGCATTTT. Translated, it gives CASSPPTGRSNQPQHF.

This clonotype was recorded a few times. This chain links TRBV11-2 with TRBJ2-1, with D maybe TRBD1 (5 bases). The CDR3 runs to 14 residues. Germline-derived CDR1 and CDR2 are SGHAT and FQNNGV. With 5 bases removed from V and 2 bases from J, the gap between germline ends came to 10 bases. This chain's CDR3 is CASSHLRAYNEQFF. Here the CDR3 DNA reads TGTGCCAGCAGCCATCTCAGGGCCTACAATGAGCAGTTCTTC.

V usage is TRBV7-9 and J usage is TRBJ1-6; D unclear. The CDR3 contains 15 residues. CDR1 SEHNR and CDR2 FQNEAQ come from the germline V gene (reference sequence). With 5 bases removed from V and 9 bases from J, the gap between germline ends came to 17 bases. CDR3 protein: CASSPLALVGSPLHF. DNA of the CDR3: TGTGCCAGCAGCCCCCTGGCCCTAGTTGGTTCACCCCTCCACTTT. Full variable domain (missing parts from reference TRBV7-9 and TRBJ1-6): DTGVSQNPRHKITKRGQNVTFRCDPISEHNRLYWYRQTLGQGPEFLTYFQNEAQLEKSRLLSDRFSAERPKGSFSTLEIQRTEQGDSAMYLCASSPLALVGSPLHFGNGTRLTVT.

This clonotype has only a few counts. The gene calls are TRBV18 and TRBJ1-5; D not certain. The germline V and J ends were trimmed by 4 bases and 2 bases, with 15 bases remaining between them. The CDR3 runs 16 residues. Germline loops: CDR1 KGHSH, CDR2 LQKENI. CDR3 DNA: TGTGCCAGCTCACTGAGTGGAATGCTGGGCAATCAGCCCCAGCATTTT. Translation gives CASSLSGMLGNQPQHF.

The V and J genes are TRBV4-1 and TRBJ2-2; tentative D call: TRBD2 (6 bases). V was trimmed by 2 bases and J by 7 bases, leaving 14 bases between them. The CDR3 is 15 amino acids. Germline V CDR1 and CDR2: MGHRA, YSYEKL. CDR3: CASSQLTSFFGELFF. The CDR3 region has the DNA TGCGCCAGCAGCCAACTCACTAGCTTCTTCGGGGAGCTGTTTTTT.

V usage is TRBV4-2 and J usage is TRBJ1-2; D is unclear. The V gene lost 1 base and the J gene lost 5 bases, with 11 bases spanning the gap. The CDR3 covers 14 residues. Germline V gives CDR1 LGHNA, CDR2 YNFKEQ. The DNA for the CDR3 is TGTGCCAGCAGCCAAGGGGCAGGCTCTTATGGCTACACCTTC. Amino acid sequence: CASSQGAGSYGYTF.

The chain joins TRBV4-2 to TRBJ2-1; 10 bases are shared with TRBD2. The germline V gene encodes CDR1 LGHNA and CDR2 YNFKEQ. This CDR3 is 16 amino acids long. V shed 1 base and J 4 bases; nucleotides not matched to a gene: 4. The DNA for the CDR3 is TGTGCCAGCAGCCAAGGAGATAGCGGGGGGTACAATGAGCAGTTCTTC. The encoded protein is CASSQGDSGGYNEQFF.

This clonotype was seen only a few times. This CDR3 reads CSARGGVAFDTQYF. CDR3 DNA: TGCAGTGCTAGAGGAGGGGTAGCGTTTGATACGCAGTATTTT. V gene TRBV20-1 combines with J gene TRBJ2-3; D could derive from TRBD1 or TRBD2 (5 bases each). V was cut by 1 base and J by 6 bases, with 14 bases left in between. Looked up from germline, CDR1 is DFQATT and CDR2 is SNEGSKA (reference sequence). The CDR3 totals 14 residues.

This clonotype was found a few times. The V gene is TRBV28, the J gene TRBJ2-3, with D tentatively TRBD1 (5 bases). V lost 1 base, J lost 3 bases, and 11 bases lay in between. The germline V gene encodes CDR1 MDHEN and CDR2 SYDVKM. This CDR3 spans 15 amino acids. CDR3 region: CASSLFRVFTDTQYF. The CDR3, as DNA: TGTGCCAGCAGTTTATTCAGGGTATTTACAGATACGCAGTATTTT.

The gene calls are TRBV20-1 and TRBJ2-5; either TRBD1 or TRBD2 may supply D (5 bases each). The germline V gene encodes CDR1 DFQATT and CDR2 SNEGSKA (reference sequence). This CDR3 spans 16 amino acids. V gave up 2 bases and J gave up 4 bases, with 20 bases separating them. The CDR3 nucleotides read TGCAGTGCTAGATCCCTCAAGGGACCAAATCCAGAGACCCAGTACTTC. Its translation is CSARSLKGPNPETQYF.

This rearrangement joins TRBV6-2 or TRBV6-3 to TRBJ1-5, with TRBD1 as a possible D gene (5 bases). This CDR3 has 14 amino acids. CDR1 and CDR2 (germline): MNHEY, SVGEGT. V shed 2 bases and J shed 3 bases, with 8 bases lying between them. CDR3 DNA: TGTGCCAGCAGTTACAGCGGACACAATCAGCCCCAGCATTTT. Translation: CASSYSGHNQPQHF.

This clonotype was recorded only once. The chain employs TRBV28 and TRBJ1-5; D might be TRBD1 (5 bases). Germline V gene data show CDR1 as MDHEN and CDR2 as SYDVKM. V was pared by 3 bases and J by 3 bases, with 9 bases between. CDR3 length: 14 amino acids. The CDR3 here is CASSFGQYNQPQHF. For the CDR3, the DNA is TGTGCCAGCAGTTTTGGACAATACAATCAGCCCCAGCATTTT.

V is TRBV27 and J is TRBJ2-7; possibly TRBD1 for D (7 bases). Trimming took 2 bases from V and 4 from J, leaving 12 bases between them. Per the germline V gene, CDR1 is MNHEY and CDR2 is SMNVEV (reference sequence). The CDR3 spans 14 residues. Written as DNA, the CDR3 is TGTGCCAGCAGTTTAGGAGGGGGCGAGTACGAGCAGTACTTC. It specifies CASSLGGGEYEQYF.

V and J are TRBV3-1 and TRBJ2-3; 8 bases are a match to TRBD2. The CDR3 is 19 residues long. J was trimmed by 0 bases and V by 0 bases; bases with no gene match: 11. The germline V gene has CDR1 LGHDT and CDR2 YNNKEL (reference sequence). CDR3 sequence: CASSQEETGGPMSTDTQYF. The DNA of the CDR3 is TGTGCCAGCAGCCAAGAAGAAACGGGGGGGCCTATGAGCACAGATACGCAGTATTTT.

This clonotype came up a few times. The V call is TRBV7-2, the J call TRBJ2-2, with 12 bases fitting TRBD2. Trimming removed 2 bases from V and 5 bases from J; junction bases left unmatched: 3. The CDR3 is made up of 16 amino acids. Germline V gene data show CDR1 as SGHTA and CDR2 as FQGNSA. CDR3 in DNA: TGTGCCAGCAGCTTACCTACTAGCGGGGGGACCGGGGAGCTGTTTTTT. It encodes CASSLPTSGGTGELFF. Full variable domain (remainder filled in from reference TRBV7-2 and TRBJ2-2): GAGVSQSPSNKVTEKGKDVELRCDPISGHTALYWYRQSLGQGLEFLIYFQGNSAPDKSGLPSDRFSAERTGGSVSTLTIQRTQQEDSAVYLCASSLPTSGGTGELFFGEGSRLTVL.

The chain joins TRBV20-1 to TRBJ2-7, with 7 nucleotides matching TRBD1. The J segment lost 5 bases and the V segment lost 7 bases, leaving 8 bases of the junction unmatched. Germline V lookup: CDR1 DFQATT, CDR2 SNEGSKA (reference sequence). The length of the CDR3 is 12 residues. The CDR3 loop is CSGGQARDEQYF. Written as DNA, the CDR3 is TGCAGTGGAGGACAGGCGCGGGACGAGCAGTACTTC.

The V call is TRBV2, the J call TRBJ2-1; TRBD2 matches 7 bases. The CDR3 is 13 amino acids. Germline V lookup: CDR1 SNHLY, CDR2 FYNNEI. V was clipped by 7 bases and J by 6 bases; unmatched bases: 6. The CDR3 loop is CASIERGSNEQFF. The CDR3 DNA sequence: TGTGCCAGCATTGAGCGGGGCAGCAATGAGCAGTTCTTC.

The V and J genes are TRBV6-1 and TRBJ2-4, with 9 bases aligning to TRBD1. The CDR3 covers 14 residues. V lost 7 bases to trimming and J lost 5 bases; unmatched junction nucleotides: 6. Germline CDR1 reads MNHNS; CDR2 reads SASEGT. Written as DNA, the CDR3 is TGTGCCAGCAACCTTCGGGACAGGGAAAACATTCAGTACTTC. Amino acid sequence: CASNLRDRENIQYF.

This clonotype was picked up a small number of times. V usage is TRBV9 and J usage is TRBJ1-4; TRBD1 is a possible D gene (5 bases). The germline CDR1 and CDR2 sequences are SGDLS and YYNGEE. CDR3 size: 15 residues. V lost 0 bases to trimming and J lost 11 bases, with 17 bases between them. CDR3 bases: TGTGCCAGCAGCGTAGAGGGGACCCCTCTAGAGAAACTGTTTTTT. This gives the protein CASSVEGTPLEKLFF.

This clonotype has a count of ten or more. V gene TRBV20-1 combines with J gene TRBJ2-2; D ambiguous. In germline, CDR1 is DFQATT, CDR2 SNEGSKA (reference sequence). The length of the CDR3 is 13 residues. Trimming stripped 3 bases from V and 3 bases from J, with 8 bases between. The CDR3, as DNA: TGCAGTGCTAGTAAGAGTTACACCGGGGAGCTGTTTTTT. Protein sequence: CSASKSYTGELFF.

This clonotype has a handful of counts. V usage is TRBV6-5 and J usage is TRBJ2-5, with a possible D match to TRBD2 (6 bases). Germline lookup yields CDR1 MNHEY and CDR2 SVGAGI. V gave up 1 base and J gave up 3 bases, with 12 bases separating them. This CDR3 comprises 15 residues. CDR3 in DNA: TGTGCCAGCAGTTACTACCGGGAGACTAAAGAGACCCAGTACTTC. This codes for CASSYYRETKETQYF.

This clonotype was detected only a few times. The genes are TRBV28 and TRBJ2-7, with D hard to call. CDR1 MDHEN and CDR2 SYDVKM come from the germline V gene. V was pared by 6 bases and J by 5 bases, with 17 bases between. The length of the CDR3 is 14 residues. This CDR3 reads CASSVLIPRHEQYF. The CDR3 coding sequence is TGTGCCAGCAGCGTACTCATTCCTCGACACGAGCAGTACTTC.

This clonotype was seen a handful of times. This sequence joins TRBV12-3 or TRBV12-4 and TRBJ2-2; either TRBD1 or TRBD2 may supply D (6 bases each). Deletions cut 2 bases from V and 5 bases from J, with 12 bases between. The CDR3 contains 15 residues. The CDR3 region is CASSLPGALTGELFF. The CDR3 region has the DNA TGTGCCAGCAGTTTACCGGGGGCCCTTACCGGGGAGCTGTTTTTT.

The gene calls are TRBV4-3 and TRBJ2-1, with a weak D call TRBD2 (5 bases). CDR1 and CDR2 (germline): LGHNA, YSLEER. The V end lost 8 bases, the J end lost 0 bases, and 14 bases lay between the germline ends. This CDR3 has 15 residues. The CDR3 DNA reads TGCGCCAGCGGAGCGGCCATGAGCTCCTACAATGAGCAGTTCTTC. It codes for CASGAAMSSYNEQFF.

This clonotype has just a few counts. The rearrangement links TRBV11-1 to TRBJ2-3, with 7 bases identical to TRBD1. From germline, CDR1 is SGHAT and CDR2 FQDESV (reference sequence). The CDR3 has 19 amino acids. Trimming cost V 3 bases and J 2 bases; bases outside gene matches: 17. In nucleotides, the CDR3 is TGTGCCAGCAGCTTCTTAGGTACGCCGGGGACAGCAGACACAGATACGCAGTATTTT. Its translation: CASSFLGTPGTADTDTQYF.

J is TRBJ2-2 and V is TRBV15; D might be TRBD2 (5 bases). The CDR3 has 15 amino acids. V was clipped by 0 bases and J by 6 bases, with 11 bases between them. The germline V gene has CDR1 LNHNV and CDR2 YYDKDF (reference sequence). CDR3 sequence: CATSRDRGSSGELFF. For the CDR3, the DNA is TGTGCCACCAGCAGAGATCGGGGATCGTCCGGGGAGCTGTTTTTT.

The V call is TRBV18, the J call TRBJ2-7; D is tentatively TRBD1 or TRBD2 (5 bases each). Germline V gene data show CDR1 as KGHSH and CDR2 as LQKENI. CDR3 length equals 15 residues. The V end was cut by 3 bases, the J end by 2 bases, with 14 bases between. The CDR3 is CASSPGAAEAYEQYF. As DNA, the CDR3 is TGTGCCAGCTCACCCGGGGCAGCAGAGGCCTACGAGCAGTACTTC.

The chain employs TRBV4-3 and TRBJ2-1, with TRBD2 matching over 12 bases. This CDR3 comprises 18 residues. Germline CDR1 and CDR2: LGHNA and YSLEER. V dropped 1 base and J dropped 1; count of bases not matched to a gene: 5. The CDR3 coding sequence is TGCGCCAGCAGCCAAGGGCTAGCGGGGGGGGCGTCCTACAATGAGCAGTTCTTC. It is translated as CASSQGLAGGASYNEQFF.

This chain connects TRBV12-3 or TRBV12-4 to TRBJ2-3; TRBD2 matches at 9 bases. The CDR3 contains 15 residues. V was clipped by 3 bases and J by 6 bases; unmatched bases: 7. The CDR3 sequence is CASSFGSGGRDTQYF. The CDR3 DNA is TGTGCCAGCAGTTTTGGTAGCGGGGGAAGGGATACGCAGTATTTT.

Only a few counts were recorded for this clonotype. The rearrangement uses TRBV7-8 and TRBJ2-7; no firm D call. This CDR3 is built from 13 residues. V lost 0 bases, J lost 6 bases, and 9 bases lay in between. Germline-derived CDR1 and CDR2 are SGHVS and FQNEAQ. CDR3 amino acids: CASSLARIGEQYF. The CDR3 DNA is TGTGCCAGCAGCTTAGCCCGAATCGGCGAGCAGTACTTC.